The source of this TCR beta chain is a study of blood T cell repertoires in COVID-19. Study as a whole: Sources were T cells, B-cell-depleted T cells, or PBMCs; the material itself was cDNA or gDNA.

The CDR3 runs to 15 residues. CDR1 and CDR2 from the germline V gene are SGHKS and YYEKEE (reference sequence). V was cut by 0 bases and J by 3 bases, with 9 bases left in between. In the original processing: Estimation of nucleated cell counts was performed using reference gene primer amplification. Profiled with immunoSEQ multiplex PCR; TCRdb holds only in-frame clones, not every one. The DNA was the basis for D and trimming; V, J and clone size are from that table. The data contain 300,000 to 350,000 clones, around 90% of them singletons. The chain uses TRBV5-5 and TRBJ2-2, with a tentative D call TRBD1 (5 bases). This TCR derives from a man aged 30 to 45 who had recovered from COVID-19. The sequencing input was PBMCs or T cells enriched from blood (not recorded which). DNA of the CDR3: TGTGCCAGCAGCTTGGGAGACAGCTACACCGGGGAGCTGTTTTTT. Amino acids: CASSLGDSYTGELFF.